Below are 23 T cell receptor beta chains sequenced from a single sample in a study of T cell changes during pregnancy in multiple sclerosis. Using immunoSEQ multiplex PCR, the repertoire was profiled, and TCRdb retains in-frame clones only, with some absent. The data hold some 99,000 clones, with just over 90% observed a single time. Sequencing used peripheral blood, obtained after pregnancy. The receptors shown here come from a female donor in good health, enrolled as a control in a pregnancy study.

This chain links TRBV7-8 with TRBJ2-7; maybe TRBD1 (6 bases). From germline, CDR1 is SGHVS and CDR2 FQNEAQ. The CDR3 extends over 17 amino acids. Trimming cost V 1 base and J 0 bases, with 16 bases left between them. The CDR3 is CASSLGGPGVASYEQYF. CDR3 nucleotides: TGTGCCAGCAGCTTAGGGGGGCCAGGGGTGGCCTCCTACGAGCAGTACTTC. The full variable domain, in which reference TRBV7-8 and TRBJ2-7 provide the parts outside the CDR3, is GAGVSQSPRYKVAKRGQDVALRCDPISGHVSLFWYQQALGQGPEFLTYFQNEAQLDKSGLPSDRFFAERPEGSVSTLKIQRTQQEDSAVYLCASSLGGPGVASYEQYFGPGTRLTVT.

The chain is built from TRBV27 and TRBJ2-3, with 9 bases identical to TRBD2. J gave up 2 bases and V 9 bases, and 9 bases lay outside the gene matches. This CDR3 spans 15 amino acids. The germline V gene encodes CDR1 MNHEY and CDR2 SMNVEV (reference sequence). Here the CDR3 DNA reads TGTGCCAGTGCTAATAGCGGGGGCCTCACAGATACGCAGTATTTT. Protein sequence: CASANSGGLTDTQYF.

The chain has TRBV19 and TRBJ1-2; 9 nucleotides align to TRBD1. Germline CDR1 LNHDA, CDR2 SQIVND (reference sequence). The J segment lost 4 bases and the V segment lost 5 bases, leaving 5 bases of the junction unmatched. There are 14 residues in the CDR3. DNA for the CDR3: TGTGCCAGTAGTCTCTTGGGACAGGGCTATGGCTACACCTTC. Amino acids: CASSLLGQGYGYTF.

The rearrangement links TRBV25-1 to TRBJ2-7; 7 positions match TRBD1. Trimming at V came to 5 bases and at J to 2 bases, leaving 6 bases not matched to a gene. The germline gives CDR1 MGHDK, CDR2 SYGVNS. The CDR3 is 14 amino acids. CDR3 region: CASSLTGPPYEQYF. CDR3 coding DNA: TGTGCCAGCAGTCTGACAGGGCCCCCCTACGAGCAGTACTTC.

This chain connects TRBV28 to TRBJ2-1; D remains unclear. V dropped 5 bases and J dropped 4 bases, with 12 bases sitting between them. Germline lookup yields CDR1 MDHEN and CDR2 SYDVKM. There are 14 residues in the CDR3. The CDR3: CASSHSSAYNEQFF. CDR3 DNA: TGTGCCAGCAGTCACTCTTCAGCGTACAATGAGCAGTTCTTC.

This clone was seen just once. The chain uses TRBV11-3 and TRBJ2-3; the D gene is possibly TRBD2 (6 bases). This CDR3 is 15 amino acids long. Per germline, CDR1 SGHNT and CDR2 YENEEA. The germline V and J ends were trimmed by 5 bases and 0 bases, with 12 bases remaining between them. Here the CDR3 reads CASSPGGASTDTQYF. The DNA of the CDR3 is TGTGCCAGCAGCCCAGGAGGGGCTAGCACAGATACGCAGTATTTT.

The chain couples TRBV5-1 to TRBJ2-1, with 15 bases fitting TRBD2. V lost 2 bases, J lost 6 bases, and 6 bases stayed unmatched. Germline V lookup: CDR1 SGHRS, CDR2 YFSETQ. The CDR3 runs to 17 residues. The CDR3 nucleotides are TGCGCCAGCAGCTTTGGACTAGCGGGAGGGCCTATCAATGAGCAGTTCTTC. Its protein product is CASSFGLAGGPINEQFF.

The V call is TRBV7-3, the J call TRBJ2-5; no firm D call. Germline lookup yields CDR1 SGHTA and CDR2 FQGTGA. The CDR3 extends over 15 amino acids. V lost 1 base and J 2 bases, leaving 11 bases between the germline ends. The CDR3 region is CASSLIGGMQETQYF. The DNA of the CDR3 is TGTGCCAGCAGCTTAATAGGCGGAATGCAAGAGACCCAGTACTTC. The whole variable domain, filled in from reference TRBV7-3 and TRBJ2-5, reads GAGVSQTPSNKVTEKGKYVELRCDPISGHTALYWYRQSLGQGPEFLIYFQGTGAADDSGLPNDRFFAVRPEGSVSTLKIQRTERGDSAVYLCASSLIGGMQETQYFGPGTRLLVL.

This sequence joins TRBV7-3 and TRBJ2-3; 10 positions agree with TRBD2. The ends lost 4 bases at V and 6 bases at J; junction bases unmatched: 4. CDR3 size: 14 residues. From germline, CDR1 is SGHTA and CDR2 FQGTGA. As DNA, the CDR3 is TGTGCCAGCAGCTCAGCGGGGGGGCCGGATACGCAGTATTTT. This sequence encodes CASSSAGGPDTQYF.

This chain joins TRBV5-1 and TRBJ1-5; no clear D gene. This CDR3 is built from 13 residues. Germline loops: CDR1 SGHRS, CDR2 YFSETQ. The V and J ends lost 4 bases and 0 bases respectively, with 5 bases between them. CDR3 protein: CASSRYSNQPQHF. DNA for the CDR3: TGCGCCAGCAGCCGCTATAGCAATCAGCCCCAGCATTTT.

V is TRBV11-3 and J is TRBJ2-2; TRBD2 aligns across 11 bases. Losses at the gene ends were 5 bases for V and 8 bases for J; bases not matched to a gene: 7. Per the germline V gene, CDR1 is SGHNT and CDR2 is YENEEA. CDR3 length: 15 amino acids. The DNA of the CDR3 is TGTGCCAGCAGCCTACTAGCGGGAGTAGGTGGGGAGCTGTTTTTT. Translated, it gives CASSLLAGVGGELFF.

The rearrangement joins TRBV4-2 to TRBJ2-6, with a tentative D call TRBD2 (6 bases). The CDR3 spans 15 residues. Germline V gene data show CDR1 as LGHNA and CDR2 as YNFKEQ. The germline V and J ends were trimmed by 1 base and 6 bases, with 10 bases remaining between them. This chain's CDR3 is CASSQVSGLANVLTF. Here the CDR3 DNA reads TGTGCCAGCAGCCAAGTTAGCGGTTTGGCCAACGTCCTGACTTTC.

This clone occurred once. The rearrangement uses TRBV9 and TRBJ2-3; 8 bases are a match to TRBD1. This CDR3 is built from 14 residues. The V and J ends lost 4 bases and 7 bases, in that order; junction bases with no gene match: 8. Germline values: CDR1 SGDLS, CDR2 YYNGEE. As DNA, the CDR3 is TGTGCCAGCAGCCCTGGACAGGGCTCACATACGCAGTATTTT. Encoded protein: CASSPGQGSHTQYF.

V and J are TRBV18 and TRBJ2-5, with D possibly TRBD2 on 6 matching bases. Trimming removed 1 base at V and 2 bases at J, with 11 bases between. Germline V gene lookup returns CDR1 KGHSH and CDR2 LQKENI. The length of the CDR3 is 15 residues. Here the CDR3 reads CASSPRLAIQETQYF. CDR3 DNA sequence: TGTGCCAGCTCACCACGGCTAGCGATACAAGAGACCCAGTACTTC.

The chain employs TRBV20-1 and TRBJ1-2; D remains unclear. Per the germline V gene, CDR1 is DFQATT and CDR2 is SNEGSKA (reference sequence). V lost 3 bases to trimming and J lost 5 bases, with 7 bases between them. The CDR3 spans 11 residues. The CDR3 DNA reads as TGCAGTGCTAGTCCCGGGTATGGCTACACCTTC. Its translation: CSASPGYGYTF.

There are a few counts of this clone. This chain connects TRBV6-1 to TRBJ1-2, with D perhaps matching TRBD1 (5 bases). Germline assignment: CDR1 MNHNS and CDR2 SASEGT. This CDR3 spans 13 amino acids. Trimming took 8 bases from V and 3 from J, leaving 13 bases between them. CDR3 amino acids: CASAIWGDYGYTF. The CDR3 DNA is TGTGCCAGCGCCATCTGGGGGGACTATGGCTACACCTTC.

The V gene is TRBV18, the J gene TRBJ2-5, with no clear D. CDR1 is KGHSH, CDR2 LQKENI, per germline. Trimming removed 5 bases from V and 0 bases from J, with 7 bases in between. The length of the CDR3 is 13 residues. Here the CDR3 reads CASSAPDQETQYF. In DNA form, the CDR3 reads TGTGCCAGCTCAGCCCCAGACCAAGAGACCCAGTACTTC.

The CDR3 coding sequence is TGTGCCAGCAGTTTATCGTATAGGACTAGCGGGAGATACGAGCAGTACTTC. It is translated as CASSLSYRTSGRYEQYF. J is TRBJ2-7 and V is TRBV27; 13 nucleotides agree with TRBD2. The CDR3 is 17 amino acids. The junction had 6 bases not matched to a gene; V was cut back by 0 bases and J by 4 bases. Germline CDR1 is MNHEY and CDR2 is SMNVEV (reference sequence).

This sequence joins TRBV6-5 and TRBJ2-1, with D possibly TRBD2 on 5 matching bases. Germline-derived CDR1 and CDR2 are MNHEY and SVGAGI. V lost 2 bases to trimming and J lost 0 bases, with 5 bases between them. The CDR3 has 14 amino acids. DNA for the CDR3: TGTGCCAGCAGTTACGAGGGCTCCTACAATGAGCAGTTCTTC. It translates to CASSYEGSYNEQFF.

V usage is TRBV5-8 and J usage is TRBJ1-5, with 8 positions matching TRBD1. Germline CDR1 reads SGHTS; CDR2 reads YDEGEE. V lost 5 bases to trimming and J lost 4 bases; unmatched junction nucleotides: 14. The CDR3 is 17 residues long. The CDR3 DNA sequence: TGTGCCAGCAGTTACAACTACCAGGGGGCTACTAATCAGCCCCAGCATTTT. Its translation is CASSYNYQGATNQPQHF.

This chain joins TRBV4-1 and TRBJ2-7; TRBD2 aligns across 14 bases. Germline CDR1 and CDR2: MGHRA and YSYEKL. J lost 0 bases, V lost 5 bases, and 12 bases had no gene match. The CDR3 covers 19 residues. The CDR3 region is CASSTKPGLAGESSYEQYF. Written as DNA, the CDR3 is TGCGCCAGCAGCACCAAACCGGGACTAGCGGGAGAAAGCTCCTACGAGCAGTACTTC.

The rearrangement uses TRBV5-1 and TRBJ2-3; TRBD1 aligns across 9 bases. The CDR3 contains 15 residues. V lost 8 bases, J lost 6 bases, and 13 bases stayed unmatched. Germline V gene sequence: CDR1 SGHRS, CDR2 YFSETQ. The CDR3, as DNA: TGCGCCAGTTATCTACAGGGGGCGGGTACGGATACGCAGTATTTT. Translating gives CASYLQGAGTDTQYF. Full variable domain (remainder filled in from reference TRBV5-1 and TRBJ2-3): KAGVTQTPRYLIKTRGQQVTLSCSPISGHRSVSWYQQTPGQGLQFLFEYFSETQRNKGNFPGRFSGRQFSNSRSEMNVSTLELGDSALYLCASYLQGAGTDTQYFGPGTRLTVL.

The V and J genes are TRBV6-6 and TRBJ1-5, with D possibly matching TRBD1 (6 bases). The CDR3 loop spans 14 amino acids. Germline V gives CDR1 MNHNY, CDR2 SVGAGI (reference sequence). The germline V and J ends were trimmed by 2 bases and 3 bases, with 8 bases remaining between them. CDR3 nucleotides: TGTGCCAGCAGTTACCGGACAGACAATCAGCCCCAGCATTTT. It encodes CASSYRTDNQPQHF.